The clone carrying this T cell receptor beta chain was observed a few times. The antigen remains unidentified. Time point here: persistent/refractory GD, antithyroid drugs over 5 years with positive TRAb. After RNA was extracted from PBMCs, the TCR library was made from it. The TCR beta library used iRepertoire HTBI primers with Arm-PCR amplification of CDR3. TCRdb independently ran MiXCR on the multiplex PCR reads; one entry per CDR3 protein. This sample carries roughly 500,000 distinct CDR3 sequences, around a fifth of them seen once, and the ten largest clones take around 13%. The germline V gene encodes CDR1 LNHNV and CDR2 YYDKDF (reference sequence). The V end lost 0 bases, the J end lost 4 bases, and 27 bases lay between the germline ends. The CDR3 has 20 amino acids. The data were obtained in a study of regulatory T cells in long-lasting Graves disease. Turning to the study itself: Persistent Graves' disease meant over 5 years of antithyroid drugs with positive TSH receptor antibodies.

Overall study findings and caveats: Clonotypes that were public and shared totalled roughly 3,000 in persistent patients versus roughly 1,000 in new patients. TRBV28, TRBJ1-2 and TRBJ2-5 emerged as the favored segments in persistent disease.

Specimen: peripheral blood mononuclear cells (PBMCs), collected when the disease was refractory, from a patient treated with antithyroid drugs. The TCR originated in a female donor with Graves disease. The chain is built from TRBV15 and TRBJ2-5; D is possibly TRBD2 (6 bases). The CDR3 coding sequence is TGTGCCACCAGCAGAGACCTTTGGCAACAGCGGGTTAGGGTAGGAGAGACCCAGTACTTC. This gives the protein CATSRDLWQQRVRVGETQYF.